These 9 T cell receptor beta chains share one sample of origin, sequenced in a study of T-cell reconstitution after alpha-beta-depleted transplantation in children. Using unique molecular identifiers, the investigators prepared the TCRbeta library. TCRdb processed the PCR reads anew with MiXCR; each CDR3 protein has one entry. The profile shows some 280,000 distinct CDR3 sequences, approximately 9.6% of them singletons. Here the sequenced sample was PBMCs from the stem cell graft donor, taken from the stem cell graft. The source is a human donor who donated a stem cell graft to a child with SCID.

This clonotype was counted many times. The V and J genes are TRBV18 and TRBJ2-2; D might be TRBD1 (6 bases). This CDR3 spans 18 amino acids. The germline V gene encodes CDR1 KGHSH and CDR2 LQKENI. With 3 bases removed from V and 7 bases from J, the gap between germline ends came to 24 bases. The CDR3 loop reads CASSPTLTGPTSDGELFF. The CDR3 bases are TGTGCCAGCTCACCTACCTTGACAGGCCCAACAAGCGACGGGGAGCTGTTTTTT.

There are a few counts of this clonotype. This chain joins TRBV29-1 and TRBJ2-1; TRBD1 matches at 7 bases. There are 14 residues in the CDR3. CDR1 SQVTM and CDR2 ANQGSEA come from the germline V gene. Unmatched junction bases numbered 6, after V lost 3 bases and J lost 4 bases. CDR3 coding DNA: TGCAGCGTTGACAGGGGGTCTGGTTACAATGAGCAGTTCTTC. Protein: CSVDRGSGYNEQFF.

The chain combines TRBV4-2 with TRBJ1-1, with D unresolved. V gave up 0 bases and J gave up 5 bases, with 7 bases separating them. Germline V gene lookup returns CDR1 LGHNA and CDR2 YNFKEQ. CDR3 length: 13 residues. The CDR3 sequence is CASSQDTETEAFF. Here the CDR3 DNA reads TGTGCCAGCAGCCAAGATACGGAAACTGAAGCTTTCTTT.

The chain couples TRBV4-1 to TRBJ1-1; 7 nucleotides line up with TRBD1. The CDR3 is made up of 14 amino acids. Germline V CDR1 and CDR2: MGHRA, YSYEKL. Unmatched junction bases numbered 12, after V lost 3 bases and J lost 11 bases. The CDR3 spells CASSHQQGWGRAFF. The CDR3 nucleotides are TGCGCCAGCAGCCACCAACAGGGGTGGGGACGGGCTTTCTTT.

CDR3 DNA: TGCGCCAGCAGCCGGGAGGGGACTGGGGCCAACGTCCTGACTTTC. Amino acids: CASSREGTGANVLTF. This chain uses TRBV5-1 with TRBJ2-6; 8 nucleotides match TRBD2. The CDR3 runs to 15 residues. V was pared by 4 bases and J by 2 bases, with 2 bases of the junction left unmatched. The germline CDR1 and CDR2 sequences are SGHRS and YFSETQ.

The rearrangement uses TRBV12-3 or TRBV12-4 and TRBJ1-3, with D possibly matching TRBD1 (5 bases). Trimming removed 3 bases at V and 9 bases at J, with 15 bases between. CDR3 size: 14 residues. Written as DNA, the CDR3 is TGTGCCAGCAGTTTGGCAGGGTCTAGGGGCACCATATATTTT. It codes for CASSLAGSRGTIYF.

This chain uses TRBV3-1 with TRBJ2-6, with D tentatively TRBD1 (6 bases). The CDR3 runs 17 residues. Trimming took 1 base from V and 1 from J, leaving 11 bases between them. The germline V gene has CDR1 LGHDT and CDR2 YNNKEL (reference sequence). The CDR3 is CASSQGTVRSGANVLTF. CDR3 bases: TGTGCCAGCAGCCAAGGGACAGTTCGATCTGGGGCCAACGTCCTGACTTTC.

The chain combines TRBV10-3 with TRBJ2-1; 13 nucleotides match TRBD2. CDR3 size: 14 residues. V was pared by 5 bases and J by 12 bases, with 7 bases of the junction left unmatched. The germline V gene encodes CDR1 ENHRY and CDR2 SYGVKD. CDR3 protein: CAISTSGGEFTQFF. The CDR3 DNA sequence: TGTGCCATCAGTACTAGCGGGGGGGAATTCACGCAGTTCTTC.

This chain links TRBV6-5 with TRBJ1-2; D is perhaps TRBD1 (6 bases). Germline V gene sequence: CDR1 MNHEY, CDR2 SVGAGI. Trimming cost V 4 bases and J 5 bases, with 14 bases left between them. The CDR3 contains 14 residues. Here the CDR3 DNA reads TGTGCCAGCAGTTTCAACGGACAGCCGTATGGCTACACCTTC. It translates to CASSFNGQPYGYTF.